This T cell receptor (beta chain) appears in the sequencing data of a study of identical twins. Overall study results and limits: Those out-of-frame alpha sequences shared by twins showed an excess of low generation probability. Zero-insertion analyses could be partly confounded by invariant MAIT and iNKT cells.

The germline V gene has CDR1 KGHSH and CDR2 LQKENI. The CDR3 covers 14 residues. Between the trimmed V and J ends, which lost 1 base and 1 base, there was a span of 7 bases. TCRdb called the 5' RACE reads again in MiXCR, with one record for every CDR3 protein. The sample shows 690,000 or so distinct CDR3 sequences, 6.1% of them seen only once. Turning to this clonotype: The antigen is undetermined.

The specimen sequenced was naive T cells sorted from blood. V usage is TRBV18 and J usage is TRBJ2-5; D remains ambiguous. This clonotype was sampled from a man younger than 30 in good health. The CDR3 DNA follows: TGTGCCAGCTCACCACGGGCGAGCCAAGAGACCCAGTACTTC. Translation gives CASSPRASQETQYF.